This T cell receptor beta chain was documented in a study of blood T cell repertoires in COVID-19. TCRdb keeps only in-frame clones here, not all; method: immunoSEQ multiplex PCR. The sample yields some 210,000 clones, around nine tenths seen once. This clone was recorded once. The germline CDR1 and CDR2 sequences are SNHLY and FYNNEI. CDR3 size: 16 residues. The V gene end was trimmed by 7 bases and the J gene end by 4 bases; junction bases not matched to a gene: 14. The chain couples TRBV2 to TRBJ2-3; TRBD2 matches at 7 bases. The receptor comes from a woman aged 40 to 49 who had recovered from COVID-19. Sequenced material: peripheral blood. The CDR3 region is CASTSTAGAGADTQYF. The CDR3 DNA reads as TGTGCCAGCACTTCGACGGCGGGAGCTGGGGCAGATACGCAGTATTTT.